The clone carrying this T cell receptor beta chain was detected only a few times. Its specificity is unknown. Germline-derived CDR1 and CDR2 are DFQATT and SNEGSKA (reference sequence). The CDR3 has 15 amino acids. The V end was cut by 1 base, the J end by 4 bases, with 17 bases between. The sample belongs to a study of CD8 T cells in ankylosing spondylitis. TCRdb re-analysed the 5' RACE reads in MiXCR, keeping a single row per CDR3 protein. The sample records under 200,000 distinct CDR3 sequences, approximately 10% being singletons. Overall study results and limits: Seemingly characteristic of ankylosing spondylitis blood was a TCR beta motif consisting of about 8 highly homologous variants. Disease-linked clones had a CD8+ phenotype and relatively low frequency in peripheral blood. In the blood and synovial fluid of reactive arthritis, some motif variants had been previously reported.

This sequence originates from a female donor with ankylosing spondylitis or in good health (not recorded which). V usage is TRBV20-1 and J usage is TRBJ2-7, with D uncertain. Sequencing was carried out using blood, either unsorted or a sorted T cell fraction (not recorded which). This CDR3 reads CSARVANGALYEQYF. Written as DNA, the CDR3 is TGCAGTGCTAGAGTAGCCAATGGTGCCCTTTACGAGCAGTACTTC.